The 23 T cell receptor beta chains presented below share a single source sample, sequenced in a study of blood T cell repertoires in COVID-19. Using immunoSEQ multiplex PCR, the repertoire was profiled, and TCRdb retains in-frame clones only, with some absent. The sample lists 170,000 or so clones, around nine tenths occurring once. Material for sequencing was peripheral blood. The receptors originated from a woman aged 18-29 years who had recovered from COVID-19.

The sample holds one count of this clone. This sequence joins TRBV2 and TRBJ2-1; D gene ambiguous. The V gene lost 8 bases and the J gene lost 6 bases, with 11 bases spanning the gap. This CDR3 comprises 12 residues. Germline V CDR1 and CDR2: SNHLY, FYNNEI. DNA for the CDR3: TGTGCCAGCTCGGCGGCCCCCAATGAGCAGTTCTTC. Its protein is CASSAAPNEQFF. The variable domain in full, completed from reference TRBV2 and TRBJ2-1, reads EPEVTQTPSHQVTQMGQEVILRCVPISNHLYFYWYRQILGQKVEFLVSFYNNEISEKSEIFDDQFSVERPDGSNFTLKIRSTKLEDSAMYFCASSAAPNEQFFGPGTRLTVL.

This chain uses TRBV5-1 with TRBJ2-5, with no clear D. Germline values: CDR1 SGHRS, CDR2 YFSETQ. CDR3 length: 12 amino acids. With 0 bases removed from V and 5 bases from J, the gap between germline ends came to 5 bases. CDR3 amino acids: CASSLASETQYF. For the CDR3, the DNA is TGCGCCAGCAGCTTGGCGTCGGAGACCCAGTACTTC.

The rearrangement uses TRBV7-2 and TRBJ2-7; TRBD2 agrees at 7 bases. Germline V gene sequence: CDR1 SGHTA, CDR2 FQGNSA. The CDR3 extends over 13 amino acids. With 6 bases clipped from V and 1 base from J, the junction kept 3 bases outside the gene matches. The CDR3 DNA follows: TGTGCCAGCAGGGGAGGGACTTCCTACGAGCAGTACTTC. Amino acids: CASRGGTSYEQYF. Looking up the rest from reference TRBV7-2 and TRBJ2-7 gives the full variable domain: GAGVSQSPSNKVTEKGKDVELRCDPISGHTALYWYRQSLGQGLEFLIYFQGNSAPDKSGLPSDRFSAERTGGSVSTLTIQRTQQEDSAVYLCASRGGTSYEQYFGPGTRLTVT.

The genes are TRBV18 and TRBJ1-2, with 9 bases fitting TRBD1. CDR1 is KGHSH, CDR2 LQKENI, per germline. CDR3 length: 13 residues. Unmatched junction bases numbered 1, after V lost 3 bases and J lost 5 bases. The CDR3 nucleotides read TGTGCCAGCTCACCGGGACAGGGATATGGCTACACCTTC. Translated, it gives CASSPGQGYGYTF.

This clone was seen a handful of times. The rearrangement joins TRBV10-2 to TRBJ1-2; 9 nucleotides match TRBD1. From germline, CDR1 is WSHSY and CDR2 SAAADI. There are 14 residues in the CDR3. The junction had 6 bases not matched to a gene; V was cut back by 8 bases and J by 2 bases. The CDR3 DNA is TGCGCCAGCCGGTTAGGACAGGGGAACTATGGCTACACCTTC. This translates into CASRLGQGNYGYTF.

In its sample, this clone was seen a few times. This chain links TRBV7-3 with TRBJ2-3, with D possibly TRBD2 on 6 matching bases. Germline V gene lookup returns CDR1 SGHTA and CDR2 FQGTGA. This CDR3 is built from 16 residues. Trimming removed 2 bases at V and 0 bases at J, with 12 bases between. The CDR3 DNA reads as TGTGCCAGCAGCTTAGCGGGGTTTCCTAGCACAGATACGCAGTATTTT. The encoded protein is CASSLAGFPSTDTQYF.

The chain's CDR3 is CASSPTSGGTSRSLQETQYF. The DNA for the CDR3 is TGTGCCAGCAGCCCTACTAGCGGGGGGACCAGCCGAAGCCTACAAGAGACCCAGTACTTC. This sequence joins TRBV5-8 and TRBJ2-5; TRBD2 matches 12 bases. The J segment lost 2 bases and the V segment lost 4 bases, leaving 18 bases of the junction unmatched. From germline, CDR1 is SGHTS and CDR2 YDEGEE. The CDR3 totals 20 residues.

The rearrangement joins TRBV7-2 to TRBJ1-2, with 9 nucleotides matching TRBD1. Trimming cost V 4 bases and J 3 bases; bases outside gene matches: 6. This CDR3 comprises 15 residues. Per the germline V gene, CDR1 is SGHTA and CDR2 is FQGNSA. The CDR3 spells CASSYYRGLDYGYTF. CDR3 sequence (DNA): TGTGCCAGCAGCTATTACAGGGGGCTCGACTATGGCTACACCTTC.

The J gene is TRBJ2-3, the V gene TRBV5-5; the D gene is possibly TRBD1 (5 bases). V shed 4 bases and J shed 3 bases, with 9 bases lying between them. The germline gives CDR1 SGHKS, CDR2 YYEKEE (reference sequence). The CDR3 totals 13 residues. The CDR3 loop reads CASSRQPTDTQYF. CDR3 bases: TGTGCCAGCAGCCGACAGCCAACAGATACGCAGTATTTT.

The rearrangement links TRBV6-5 to TRBJ1-1, with 9 bases aligning to TRBD1. The CDR3 totals 14 residues. Trimming at V came to 6 bases and at J to 1 base, leaving 3 bases not matched to a gene. The germline gives CDR1 MNHEY, CDR2 SVGAGI. CDR3 bases: TGTGCCAGCAGCTGGGACAGGGAGAACACTGAAGCTTTCTTT. As protein: CASSWDRENTEAFF.

The V gene is TRBV5-1, the J gene TRBJ2-2; D might be TRBD2 (6 bases). CDR1 is SGHRS, CDR2 YFSETQ, per germline. V lost 4 bases and J lost 7, with 11 bases in between. The CDR3 has 13 amino acids. The CDR3 sequence is CASSLGLLGELFF. Here the CDR3 DNA reads TGCGCCAGCAGCCTGGGACTGCTCGGGGAGCTGTTTTTT.

The chain couples TRBV12-3 or TRBV12-4 to TRBJ2-3; tentatively, D is TRBD2 (5 bases). This CDR3 is 12 amino acids long. V lost 7 bases and J lost 6, with 11 bases in between. CDR3 sequence reads: CASKLGPDTQYF. The CDR3 DNA is TGTGCCAGCAAACTAGGCCCGGATACGCAGTATTTT.

The rearrangement links TRBV9 to TRBJ1-3; a possible D gene is TRBD1 (5 bases). Germline CDR1 is SGDLS and CDR2 is YYNGEE. The CDR3 spans 14 residues. Trimming left V 3 bases short and J 5 bases short, with 12 bases between. The CDR3 sequence is CASSEQGARNTIYF. CDR3 in DNA: TGTGCCAGCAGCGAGCAAGGGGCCCGAAACACCATATATTTT.

CDR3 in amino acids: CASSEFTGSEKLFF. CDR3 nucleotides: TGTGCCAGCAGTGAATTTACAGGGTCCGAAAAACTGTTTTTT. The chain uses TRBV25-1 and TRBJ1-4; D might be TRBD1 (6 bases). V gave up 1 base and J gave up 8 bases, with 11 bases separating them. The germline gives CDR1 MGHDK, CDR2 SYGVNS. The CDR3 spans 14 residues.

The gene calls are TRBV27 and TRBJ1-5; no reliable D call. V shed 5 bases and J shed 7 bases, with 9 bases lying between them. The CDR3 runs 12 residues. Germline V gene sequence: CDR1 MNHEY, CDR2 SMNVEV (reference sequence). CDR3 sequence reads: CASSRIGQPQHF. CDR3 nucleotides: TGTGCCAGCAGTCGGATCGGGCAGCCCCAGCATTTT.

This chain joins TRBV15 and TRBJ2-2; D is possibly TRBD2 (7 bases). Trimming pared 5 bases from V and 0 bases from J, leaving 16 bases between. The CDR3 has 17 amino acids. The V gene's germline CDR1 is LNHNV and CDR2 YYDKDF (reference sequence). CDR3 DNA sequence: TGTGCCACCAGCGGGGGGGGCGGGGCCGCGAACACCGGGGAGCTGTTTTTT. Its protein is CATSGGGGAANTGELFF.

The chain has TRBV7-9 and TRBJ2-4; D ambiguous. There are 17 residues in the CDR3. V was clipped by 2 bases and J by 0 bases, with 14 bases between them. Germline CDR1 and CDR2: SEHNR and FQNEAQ (reference sequence). As DNA, the CDR3 is TGTGCCAGCAGCTTATGGGCAGGCAGCCAAGCCAAAAACATTCAGTACTTC. This encodes CASSLWAGSQAKNIQYF.

The chain recombines TRBV3-1 (or the pseudogene TRBV3-2) with TRBJ2-2, with TRBD1 identical over 9 bases. Germline V lookup: CDR1 LGHDT, CDR2 YNNKEL (reference sequence). V gave up 6 bases and J gave up 5 bases; unmatched junction bases: 13. This CDR3 is 17 amino acids long. The CDR3: CASSRNTVDRGTGELFF. Written as DNA, the CDR3 is TGTGCCAGCAGTCGGAATACGGTGGACAGGGGAACCGGGGAGCTGTTTTTT.

The V and J genes are TRBV2 and TRBJ2-5, with 7 bases lining up with TRBD2. The germline V gene has CDR1 SNHLY and CDR2 FYNNEI. V shed 5 bases, J shed 2 bases, and the junction held 5 bases outside the gene matches. This CDR3 spans 14 amino acids. CDR3 nucleotides: TGTGCCAGCAGTCGGGGAGGGTCTCAAGAGACCCAGTACTTC. Amino acid sequence: CASSRGGSQETQYF.

The chain couples TRBV6-1 to TRBJ2-7; tentative D call: TRBD1 (5 bases). The CDR3 sequence is 12 residues long. Germline assignment: CDR1 MNHNS and CDR2 SASEGT. V lost 2 bases to trimming and J lost 3 bases, with 5 bases between them. The DNA for the CDR3 is TGTGCCAGCAGTGAACAGGGCTACGAGCAGTACGTC. Residues: CASSEQGYEQYV.

This chain connects TRBV24-1 to TRBJ2-1; D possibly corresponds to TRBD1 (6 bases). CDR3 length: 16 residues. The germline gives CDR1 KGHDR, CDR2 SFDVKD. The germline V and J ends were trimmed by 0 bases and 1 base, with 9 bases remaining between them. CDR3 region: CATSDLGRGSYNEQFF. CDR3 DNA: TGTGCCACCAGTGATTTGGGCAGGGGATCCTACAATGAGCAGTTCTTC.

The table lists this clone with a count of one. V and J are TRBV30 and TRBJ1-1; TRBD1 matches at 7 bases. The V gene end was trimmed by 5 bases and the J gene end by 2 bases; junction bases not matched to a gene: 14. Germline CDR1 is GTSNPN and CDR2 is SVGIG (reference sequence). The CDR3 sequence is 16 residues long. The chain's CDR3 is CAWAQFWGTDNTEAFF. Written as DNA, the CDR3 is TGTGCCTGGGCCCAATTCTGGGGGACAGACAACACTGAAGCTTTCTTT.

V gene TRBV5-1 combines with J gene TRBJ2-7, with D uncertain. In germline, CDR1 is SGHRS, CDR2 YFSETQ. The length of the CDR3 is 12 residues. V gave up 5 bases and J gave up 2 bases, with 8 bases separating them. The CDR3 here is CASRDKTYEQYF. DNA of the CDR3: TGCGCCAGCAGAGACAAGACCTACGAGCAGTACTTC.